Listed below are T cell receptor beta chains from one sample, sequenced in a study of cytomegalovirus exposure and HLA in healthy donors. Here immunoSEQ multiplex PCR was the method, and the copy in TCRdb shows in-frame clones only, minus some. The repertoire holds about 160,000 clones, with around three quarters as singletons. Sequenced sample: PBMCs. These receptors all come from a woman aged 40 to 50 in good health and CMV-seronegative. Each CDR3 is given with its conserved first and last residue. D genes are given only for firm matches. Clone size is shown for a subset of rows, as once, few, many or a class of expanded clone.

>NA|TRBV6-5|TRBJ1-2|NA
CASSSGTRGYTF
TGTGCCAGCAGTAGCGGGACAAGAGGCTACACCTTC
>NA|TRBV2|TRBJ1-1|TRBD1
CASSGPGQLRVEAFF
TGTGCCAGCAGTGGCCCGGGACAGTTAAGGGTTGAAGCTTTCTTT
>NA|TRBV9|TRBJ2-1|NA
CASSTPTGNEQFF
TGTGCCAGCAGCACCCCGACAGGCAATGAGCAGTTCTTC
>NA|TRBV5-1|TRBJ2-5|NA
CASSLDRVETQYF
TGCGCCAGCAGCTTGGATCGGGTAGAGACCCAGTACTTC
>NA|TRBV5-1|TRBJ2-1|TRBD1
CASSLDRVNEQFF
TGCGCCAGCAGCCTGGACAGGGTGAATGAGCAGTTCTTC
>NA|TRBV7-9|TRBJ1-1|TRBD1
CASSLGTGGFGENTEAFF
TGTGCCAGCAGCTTAGGGACAGGGGGCTTCGGGGAGAACACTGAAGCTTTCTTT
>NA|TRBV7-2|TRBJ2-3|TRBD2
CASSLKGSGSAYF
TGTGCCAGCAGCTTAAAAGGTAGCGGGAGTGCGTATTTT
>NA|TRBV7-9|TRBJ1-1|NA
CASRGAGKEEAFF
TGTGCCAGCAGGGGGGCAGGGAAAGAGGAAGCTTTCTTT
>NA|TRBV29-1|TRBJ2-2|NA
CSARPGTNTGELFF
TGCAGCGCTCGCCCCGGGACGAACACCGGGGAGCTGTTTTTT
>once|TRBV5-1|TRBJ2-7|NA
CASSLDSTGTNEQYF
TGCGCCAGCAGCTTGGACTCTACGGGGACAAACGAGCAGTACTTC
>NA|TRBV13|TRBJ1-1|NA
CASSLSQEFMNTEAFF
TGTGCCAGCAGCTTAAGTCAGGAATTTATGAACACTGAAGCTTTCTTT
>NA|TRBV27|TRBJ2-3|NA
CASSTLWGEAGTDTQYF
TGTGCCAGCAGTACCTTATGGGGGGAAGCGGGTACAGATACGCAGTATTTT
>NA|TRBV18|TRBJ1-2|NA
CASSPEEDGYTF
TGTGCCAGCTCACCCGAGGAGGATGGCTACACCTTC
>NA|TRBV11-1|TRBJ1-1|TRBD1
CASIPPGTGGYGEAFF
TGTGCCAGCATTCCGCCCGGGACAGGGGGTTATGGTGAAGCTTTCTTT
>once|TRBV14|TRBJ1-1|TRBD1
CASSRDRGGKAFF
TGTGCCAGCAGCCGAGACAGGGGTGGAAAAGCTTTCTTT
>NA|TRBV9|TRBJ1-5|NA
CASSTAGSRDQPQHF
TGTGCCAGCAGCACCGCCGGGTCCCGAGATCAGCCCCAGCATTTT
>NA|TRBV29-1|TRBJ2-1|TRBD2
CSVDLAGAGEDNEQFF
TGCAGCGTTGACCTAGCGGGAGCGGGGGAGGACAATGAGCAGTTCTTC
>NA|TRBV5-1|TRBJ2-3|TRBD1
CASSRGQEADTQYF
TGCGCCAGCAGCAGGGGACAGGAGGCAGATACGCAGTATTTT
>NA|TRBV6-6|TRBJ2-7|NA
CASSYSNSYEQYF
TGTGCCAGCAGTTACTCTAACTCCTACGAGCAGTACTTC
>NA|TRBV2|TRBJ2-1|TRBD2
CASTAGVTDEQFF
TGTGCCAGCACAGCGGGAGTAACGGATGAGCAGTTCTTC
>few|TRBV5-1|TRBJ2-7|TRBD1
CASSLGTGYEQYF
TGCGCCAGCAGCTTAGGGACAGGGTACGAGCAGTACTTC
>few|TRBV7-9|TRBJ2-1|NA
CASSSNDLAQFF
TGTGCCAGCAGCTCTAACGATCTAGCGCAGTTCTTC
>few|TRBV19|TRBJ2-1|NA
CASSIVAGEQFF
TGTGCCAGTAGTATAGTCGCCGGGGAGCAGTTCTTC
>few|TRBV9|TRBJ2-2|TRBD2
CASSPTSGYTGELFF
TGTGCCAGCAGCCCGACTAGCGGATACACCGGGGAGCTGTTTTTT
>once|TRBV19|TRBJ1-1|NA
CASSMKAVTEAFF
TGTGCCAGTAGTATGAAGGCGGTCACTGAAGCTTTCTTT
>NA|TRBV28|TRBJ2-7|NA
CASSFPRDLYEQYF
TGTGCCAGCAGTTTTCCCAGGGACTTATACGAGCAGTACTTC
>NA|TRBV30|TRBJ1-4|TRBD1
CAWSGDRGDEKLFF
TGTGCCTGGAGTGGGGACAGGGGGGATGAAAAACTGTTTTTT
>NA|TRBV5-1|TRBJ1-2|NA
CASSTRAGTPRF
TGCGCCAGCAGCACCCGGGCCGGGACTCCACGCTTC
>NA|TRBV6-5|TRBJ2-1|NA
CATTYFDEQFF
TGTGCCACCACCTATTTCGATGAGCAGTTCTTC
>once|TRBV5-4|TRBJ2-5|TRBD2
CASSSFGTGGRETQYF
TGTGCCAGCAGCTCTTTCGGGACGGGGGGGCGGGAGACCCAGTACTTC
>NA|TRBV5-1|TRBJ2-2|TRBD2
CASSLASGKNTGELFF
TGCGCCAGCAGCTTGGCTAGCGGGAAGAACACCGGGGAGCTGTTTTTT
>NA|TRBV2|TRBJ2-2|NA
CASSPTPPNTGGLFF
TGTGCCAGCAGTCCGACACCCCCGAACACCGGGGGGCTGTTTTTT
>once|TRBV7-9|TRBJ2-7|TRBD1
CASSLREGQGEFYEQYF
TGTGCCAGCAGCTTAAGGGAGGGACAGGGGGAATTCTACGAGCAGTACTTC
>NA|TRBV6-6|TRBJ1-4|NA
CASRVRTGSPNEKLFF
TGTGCCAGCAGAGTTCGTACAGGGTCCCCTAATGAAAAACTGTTTTTT
>NA|TRBV19|TRBJ2-7|TRBD1
CASNPGQGINEQYF
TGTGCCAGTAACCCGGGACAGGGGATCAACGAGCAGTACTTC
>NA|TRBV27|TRBJ1-2|TRBD1
CASSRQGDSGYTF
TGTGCCAGCAGTCGACAGGGTGATTCTGGCTACACCTTC
>NA|TRBV19|TRBJ1-1|NA
CASILTGLNTEAFF
TGTGCCAGTATCCTGACAGGACTGAACACTGAAGCTTTCTTT
>NA|TRBV2|TRBJ2-5|TRBD1
CASSGTGKQETQYF
TGTGCCAGCAGCGGGACAGGGAAACAAGAGACCCAGTACTTC
>NA|TRBV5-1|TRBJ2-1|TRBD2
CASSRTTRAGGSYNEQFF
TGCGCCAGCAGCCGGACCACCCGAGCGGGAGGGTCCTACAATGAGCAGTTCTTC
>NA|TRBV19|TRBJ1-2|NA
CASSTSRSSIYGYTF
TGTGCCAGTAGCACCTCACGGAGCTCGATCTATGGCTACACCTTC
>NA|TRBV5-1|TRBJ2-3|TRBD1
CASSRDSAADTQYF
TGCGCCAGCAGCAGGGACAGTGCGGCAGATACGCAGTATTTT
>NA|TRBV29-1|TRBJ2-1|NA
CSASRTVDNEQFF
TGCAGCGCCTCGCGGACAGTGGACAATGAGCAGTTCTTC
>NA|TRBV7-7|TRBJ2-3|TRBD1
CASSLGTGRVDTQYF
TGTGCTAGCAGCTTGGGGACAGGGAGGGTGGATACGCAGTATTTT
>once|TRBV28|TRBJ2-7|TRBD1
CASSPGTGDEQYF
TGTGCCAGCAGTCCGGGGACAGGGGACGAGCAGTACTTC
>NA|TRBV20-1|TRBJ2-1|NA
CSAYILNEQFF
TGCAGTGCTTATATTCTGAATGAGCAGTTCTTC
>NA|TRBV5-1|TRBJ2-2|NA
CASSFQGANTGELFF
TGCGCCAGCAGCTTCCAGGGTGCGAACACCGGGGAGCTGTTTTTT
>few|TRBV5-8|TRBJ1-2|TRBD1
CASSPDRDYGYTF
TGTGCCAGCAGCCCAGACAGGGACTATGGCTACACCTTC
>few|TRBV28|TRBJ2-1|TRBD2
CASGGTSGIYNEQFF
TGTGCCAGCGGGGGAACTAGCGGGATTTACAATGAGCAGTTCTTC
>NA|TRBV5-1|TRBJ1-1|NA
CASSLRQGSQAFF
TGCGCCAGCAGCTTAAGGCAGGGAAGTCAAGCTTTCTTT
>few|TRBV5-8|TRBJ2-4|TRBD2
CASSSGLAGGKNIQYF
TGTGCCAGCAGCTCCGGACTAGCGGGAGGGAAAAACATTCAGTACTTC
>NA|TRBV5-1|TRBJ2-3|TRBD2
CASSLVLAGENTDTQYF
TGCGCCAGCAGCTTGGTTCTAGCGGGGGAAAACACAGATACGCAGTATTTT
>NA|TRBV15|TRBJ2-1|NA
CATSRDRNEQFF
TGTGCCACCAGCAGAGATCGGAATGAGCAGTTCTTC
>NA|TRBV18|TRBJ1-4|NA
CASSPSEGAANEKLFF
TGTGCCAGCTCACCAAGTGAGGGAGCGGCTAATGAAAAACTGTTTTTT
>NA|TRBV30|TRBJ2-3|TRBD2
CAWSVDGGRSHDTDTQYF
TGTGCCTGGAGTGTAGATGGCGGGAGGTCCCATGACACAGATACGCAGTATTTT
>NA|TRBV27|TRBJ1-2|TRBD1
CASSLKRRTGGNYGYTF
TGTGCCAGCAGTCTTAAACGGCGCACAGGGGGGAACTATGGCTACACCTTC